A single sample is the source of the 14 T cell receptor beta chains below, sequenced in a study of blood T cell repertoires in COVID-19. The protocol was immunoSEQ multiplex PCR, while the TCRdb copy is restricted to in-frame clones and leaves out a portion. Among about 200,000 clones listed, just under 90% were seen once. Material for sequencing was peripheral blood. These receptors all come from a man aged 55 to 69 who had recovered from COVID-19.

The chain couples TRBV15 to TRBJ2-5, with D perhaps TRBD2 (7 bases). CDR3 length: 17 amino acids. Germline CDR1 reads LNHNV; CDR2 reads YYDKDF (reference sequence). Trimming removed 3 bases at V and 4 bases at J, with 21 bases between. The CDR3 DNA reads TGTGCCACCAGCAGGATGGCGGGGGCGCTGGGGGGAGAGACCCAGTACTTC. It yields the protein CATSRMAGALGGETQYF. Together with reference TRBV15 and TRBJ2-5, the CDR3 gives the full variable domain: DAMVIQNPRYQVTQFGKPVTLSCSQTLNHNVMYWYQQKSSQAPKLLFHYYDKDFNNEADTPDNFQSRRPNTSFCFLDIRSPGLGDTAMYLCATSRMAGALGGETQYFGPGTRLLVL.

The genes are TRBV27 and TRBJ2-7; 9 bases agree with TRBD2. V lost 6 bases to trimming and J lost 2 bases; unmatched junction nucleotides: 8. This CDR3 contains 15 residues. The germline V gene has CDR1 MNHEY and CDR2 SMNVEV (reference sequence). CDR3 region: CASRDLAGTPYEQYF. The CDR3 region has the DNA TGTGCCAGCAGGGATCTAGCGGGGACCCCCTACGAGCAGTACTTC.

CDR3 residues: CASSDSEGEQYF. Written as DNA, the CDR3 is TGTGCCAGCAGCGACTCTGAGGGAGAGCAGTACTTC. The rearrangement links TRBV9 to TRBJ2-7; tentative D call: TRBD2 (5 bases). The length of the CDR3 is 12 residues. The V gene lost 3 bases and the J gene lost 7 bases, with 11 bases spanning the gap. Germline V gene sequence: CDR1 SGDLS, CDR2 YYNGEE.

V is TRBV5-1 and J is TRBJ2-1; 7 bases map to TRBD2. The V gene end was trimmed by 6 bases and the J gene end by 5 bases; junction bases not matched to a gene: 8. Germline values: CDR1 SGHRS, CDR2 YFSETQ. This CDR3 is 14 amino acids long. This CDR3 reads CASKNGLADNEQFF. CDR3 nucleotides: TGCGCCAGCAAGAATGGGCTAGCGGACAATGAGCAGTTCTTC.

The CDR3 spells CASSQPARDRYSNQPQHF. CDR3 in DNA: TGCGCCAGCAGTCAACCGGCCCGGGACAGGTATAGCAATCAGCCCCAGCATTTT. The chain joins TRBV23-1 to TRBJ1-5; TRBD1 aligns across 8 bases. TRBV23-1 is placed among ORFs of uncertain function. This CDR3 contains 18 residues. V shed 2 bases and J 0 bases; nucleotides not matched to a gene: 9.

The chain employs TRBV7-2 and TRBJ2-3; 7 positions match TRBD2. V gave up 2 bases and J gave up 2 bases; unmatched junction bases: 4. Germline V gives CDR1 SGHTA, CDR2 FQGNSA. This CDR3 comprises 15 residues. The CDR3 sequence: CASSLSAGVTDTQYF. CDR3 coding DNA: TGTGCCAGCAGCTTATCGGCGGGGGTCACAGATACGCAGTATTTT.

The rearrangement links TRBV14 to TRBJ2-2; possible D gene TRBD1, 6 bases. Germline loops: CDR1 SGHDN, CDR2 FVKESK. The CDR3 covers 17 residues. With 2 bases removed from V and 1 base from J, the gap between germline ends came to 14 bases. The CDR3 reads CASSQPPTGKNTGELFF. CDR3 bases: TGTGCCAGCAGCCAACCCCCGACAGGAAAGAACACCGGGGAGCTGTTTTTT. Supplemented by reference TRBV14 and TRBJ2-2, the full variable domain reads EAGVTQFPSHSVIEKGQTVTLRCDPISGHDNLYWYRRVMGKEIKFLLHFVKESKQDESGMPNNRFLAERTGGTYSTLKVQPAELEDSGVYFCASSQPPTGKNTGELFFGEGSRLTVL.

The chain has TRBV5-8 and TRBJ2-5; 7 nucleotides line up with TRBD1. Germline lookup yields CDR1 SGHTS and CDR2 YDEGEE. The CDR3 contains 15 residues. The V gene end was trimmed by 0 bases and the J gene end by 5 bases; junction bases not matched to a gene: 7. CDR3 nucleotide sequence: TGTGCCAGCAGCTTGGGACAGGGCGATTTGGAGACCCAGTACTTC. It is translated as CASSLGQGDLETQYF.

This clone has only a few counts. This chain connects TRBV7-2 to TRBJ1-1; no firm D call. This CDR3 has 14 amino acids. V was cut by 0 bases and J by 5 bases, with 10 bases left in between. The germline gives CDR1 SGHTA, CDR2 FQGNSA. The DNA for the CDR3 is TGTGCCAGCAGCTTAGCGGGGAGTAGGACTGAAGCTTTCTTT. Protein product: CASSLAGSRTEAFF.

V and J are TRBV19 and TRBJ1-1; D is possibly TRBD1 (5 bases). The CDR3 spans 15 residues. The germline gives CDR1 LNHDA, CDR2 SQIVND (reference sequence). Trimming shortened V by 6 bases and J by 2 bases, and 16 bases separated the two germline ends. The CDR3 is CASRTEGRGNTEAFF. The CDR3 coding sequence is TGTGCCAGTAGAACGGAGGGTAGGGGAAACACTGAAGCTTTCTTT.

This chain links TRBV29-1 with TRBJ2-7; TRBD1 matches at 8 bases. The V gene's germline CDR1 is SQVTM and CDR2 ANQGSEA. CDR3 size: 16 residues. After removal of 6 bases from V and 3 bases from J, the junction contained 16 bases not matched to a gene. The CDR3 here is CSVRPETGTGSYEQYF. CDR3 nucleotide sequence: TGCAGCGTCCGACCTGAGACAGGGACAGGAAGCTACGAGCAGTACTTC.

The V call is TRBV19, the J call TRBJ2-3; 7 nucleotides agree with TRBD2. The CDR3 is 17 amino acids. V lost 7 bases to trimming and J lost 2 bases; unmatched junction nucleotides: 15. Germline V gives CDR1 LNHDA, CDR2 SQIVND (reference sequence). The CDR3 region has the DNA TGTGCCAGTAAGATTCGACCAGGACTAGGGTACACAGATACGCAGTATTTT. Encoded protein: CASKIRPGLGYTDTQYF. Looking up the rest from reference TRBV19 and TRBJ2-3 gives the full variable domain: DGGITQSPKYLFRKEGQNVTLSCEQNLNHDAMYWYRQDPGQGLRLIYYSQIVNDFQKGDIAEGYSVSREKKESFPLTVTSAQKNPTAFYLCASKIRPGLGYTDTQYFGPGTRLTVL.

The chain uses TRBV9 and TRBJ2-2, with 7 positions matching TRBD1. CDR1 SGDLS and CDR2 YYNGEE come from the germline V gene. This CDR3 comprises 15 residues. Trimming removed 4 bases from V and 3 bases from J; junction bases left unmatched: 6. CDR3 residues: CASSQGTVDTGELFF. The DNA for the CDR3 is TGTGCCAGCAGCCAAGGGACAGTTGACACCGGGGAGCTGTTTTTT.

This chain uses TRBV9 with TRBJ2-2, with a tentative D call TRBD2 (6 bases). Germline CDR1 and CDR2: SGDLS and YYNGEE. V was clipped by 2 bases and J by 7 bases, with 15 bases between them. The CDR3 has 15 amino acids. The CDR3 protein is CASSVGTLRVGELFF. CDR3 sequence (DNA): TGTGCCAGCAGCGTCGGGACTCTCCGAGTCGGGGAGCTGTTTTTT.